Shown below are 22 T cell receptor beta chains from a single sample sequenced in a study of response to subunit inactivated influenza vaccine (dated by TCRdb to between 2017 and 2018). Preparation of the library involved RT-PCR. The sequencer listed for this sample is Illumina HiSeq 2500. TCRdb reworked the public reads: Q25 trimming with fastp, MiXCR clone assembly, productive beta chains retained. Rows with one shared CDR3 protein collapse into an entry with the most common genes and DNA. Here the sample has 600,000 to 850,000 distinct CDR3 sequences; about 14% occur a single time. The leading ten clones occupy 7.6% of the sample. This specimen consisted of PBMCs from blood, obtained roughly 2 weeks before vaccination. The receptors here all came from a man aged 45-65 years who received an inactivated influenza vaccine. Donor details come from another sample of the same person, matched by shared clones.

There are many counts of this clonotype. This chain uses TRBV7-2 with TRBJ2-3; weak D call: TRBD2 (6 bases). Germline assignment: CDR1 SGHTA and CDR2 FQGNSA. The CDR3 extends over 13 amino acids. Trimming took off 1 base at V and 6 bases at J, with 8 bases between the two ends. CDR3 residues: CASSLVRGDTQYF. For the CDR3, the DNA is TGTGCCAGCAGCTTAGTTCGGGGGGATACGCAGTATTTT.

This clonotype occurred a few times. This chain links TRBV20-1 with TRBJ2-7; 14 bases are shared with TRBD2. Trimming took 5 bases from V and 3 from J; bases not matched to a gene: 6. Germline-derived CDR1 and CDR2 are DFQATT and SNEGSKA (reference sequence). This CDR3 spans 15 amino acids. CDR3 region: CSAPPGTSGSYEQYF. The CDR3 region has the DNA TGCAGTGCTCCCCCCGGGACTAGCGGGAGCTACGAGCAGTACTTC.

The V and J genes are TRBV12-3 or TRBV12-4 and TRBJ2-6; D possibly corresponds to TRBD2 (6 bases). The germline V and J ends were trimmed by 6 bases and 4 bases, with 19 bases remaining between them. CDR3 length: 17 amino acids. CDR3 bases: TGTGCCAGCAGGGCCGGGACTGTGGGATGGGGGGCCAACGTCCTGACTTTC. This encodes CASRAGTVGWGANVLTF.

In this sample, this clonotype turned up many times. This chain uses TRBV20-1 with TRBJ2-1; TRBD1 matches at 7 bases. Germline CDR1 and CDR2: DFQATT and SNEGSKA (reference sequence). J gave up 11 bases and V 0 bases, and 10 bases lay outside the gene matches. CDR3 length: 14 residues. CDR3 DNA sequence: TGCAGTGCTAGAGAGGGGCCCTGGACAGGCAAGCAGTTCTTC. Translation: CSAREGPWTGKQFF.

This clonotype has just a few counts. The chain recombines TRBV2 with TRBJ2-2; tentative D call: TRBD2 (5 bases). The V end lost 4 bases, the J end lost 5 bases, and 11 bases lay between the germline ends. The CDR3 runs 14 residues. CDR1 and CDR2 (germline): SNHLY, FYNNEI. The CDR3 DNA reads TGTGCCAGCAGTGGAGGGCGCGGTACCGGGGAGCTGTTTTTT. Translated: CASSGGRGTGELFF.

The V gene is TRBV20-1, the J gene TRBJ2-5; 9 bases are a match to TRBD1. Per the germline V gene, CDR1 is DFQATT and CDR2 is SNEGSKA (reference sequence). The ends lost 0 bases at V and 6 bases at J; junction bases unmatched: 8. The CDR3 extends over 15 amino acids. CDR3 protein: CSARDRTGGRKTQYF. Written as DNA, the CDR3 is TGCAGTGCTAGAGATCGTACAGGGGGCCGAAAGACCCAGTACTTC.

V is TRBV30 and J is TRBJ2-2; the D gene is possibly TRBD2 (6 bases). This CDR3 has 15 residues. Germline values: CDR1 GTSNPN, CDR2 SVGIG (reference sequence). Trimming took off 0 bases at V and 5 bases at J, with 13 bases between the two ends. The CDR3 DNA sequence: TGTGCCTGGAGTGTTAGGCGGGAAGAAACCGGGGAGCTGTTTTTT. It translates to CAWSVRREETGELFF.

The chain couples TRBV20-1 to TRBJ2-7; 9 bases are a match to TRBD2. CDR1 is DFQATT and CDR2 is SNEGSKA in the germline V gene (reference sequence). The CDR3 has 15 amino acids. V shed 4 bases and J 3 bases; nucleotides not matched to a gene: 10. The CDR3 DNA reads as TGCAGTGCTACCCAAGGCTTAGCGGGGGTCTACGAGCAGTACTTC. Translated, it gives CSATQGLAGVYEQYF.

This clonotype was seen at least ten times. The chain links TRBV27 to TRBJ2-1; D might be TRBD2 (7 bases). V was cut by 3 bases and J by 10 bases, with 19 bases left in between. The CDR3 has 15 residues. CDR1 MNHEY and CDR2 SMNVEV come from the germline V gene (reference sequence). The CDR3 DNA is TGTGCCAGCAGTTTCCTAGGGGGGGAAGCAGGGGAGCAGTTCTTC. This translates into CASSFLGGEAGEQFF.

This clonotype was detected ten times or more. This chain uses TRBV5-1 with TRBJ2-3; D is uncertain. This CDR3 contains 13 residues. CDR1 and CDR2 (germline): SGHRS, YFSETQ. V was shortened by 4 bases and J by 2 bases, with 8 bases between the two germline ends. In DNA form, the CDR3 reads TGCGCCAGCAGCCGGGCCGTCACAGATACGCAGTATTTT. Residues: CASSRAVTDTQYF.

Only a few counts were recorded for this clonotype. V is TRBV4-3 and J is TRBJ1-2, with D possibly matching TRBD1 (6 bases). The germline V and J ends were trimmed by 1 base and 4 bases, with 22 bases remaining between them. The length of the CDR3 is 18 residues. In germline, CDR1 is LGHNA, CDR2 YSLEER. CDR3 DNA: TGCGCCAGCAGCCAAGGGGGAACGACAGGCGCCGGGAGCTATGGCTACACCTTC. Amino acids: CASSQGGTTGAGSYGYTF.

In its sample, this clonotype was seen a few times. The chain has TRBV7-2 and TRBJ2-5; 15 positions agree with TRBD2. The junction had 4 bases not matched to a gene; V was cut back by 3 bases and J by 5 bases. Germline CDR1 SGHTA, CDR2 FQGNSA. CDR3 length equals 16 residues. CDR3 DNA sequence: TGTGCCAGCAGCTTTGGACTAGCGGGGGGGCTGGAGACCCAGTACTTC. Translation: CASSFGLAGGLETQYF.

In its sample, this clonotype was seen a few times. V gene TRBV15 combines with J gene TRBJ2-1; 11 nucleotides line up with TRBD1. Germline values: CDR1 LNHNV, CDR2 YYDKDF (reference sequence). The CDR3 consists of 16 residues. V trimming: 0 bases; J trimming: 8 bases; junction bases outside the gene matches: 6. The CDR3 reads CATSRDRGQGVHEQFF. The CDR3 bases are TGTGCCACCAGCAGAGATCGGGGACAGGGGGTTCATGAGCAGTTCTTC. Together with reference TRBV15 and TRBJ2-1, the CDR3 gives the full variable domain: DAMVIQNPRYQVTQFGKPVTLSCSQTLNHNVMYWYQQKSSQAPKLLFHYYDKDFNNEADTPDNFQSRRPNTSFCFLDIRSPGLGDTAMYLCATSRDRGQGVHEQFFGPGTRLTVL.

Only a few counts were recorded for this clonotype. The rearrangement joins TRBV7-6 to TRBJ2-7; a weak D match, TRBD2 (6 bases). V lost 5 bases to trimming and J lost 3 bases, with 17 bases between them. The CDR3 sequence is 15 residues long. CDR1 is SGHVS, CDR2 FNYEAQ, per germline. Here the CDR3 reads CASSALPAGNYEQYF. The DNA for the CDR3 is TGTGCCAGCAGCGCCCTTCCCGCGGGAAACTACGAGCAGTACTTC.

CDR3 nucleotide sequence: TGTGCCAGCAGACATACTAGCGGGAGGATAGGAGACAATGAGCAGTTCTTC. It is translated as CASRHTSGRIGDNEQFF. The rearrangement links TRBV28 to TRBJ2-1; 12 bases are a match to TRBD2. The CDR3 is 17 amino acids. The V segment lost 6 bases and the J segment 5 bases; nucleotides outside the gene matches: 11. CDR1 MDHEN and CDR2 SYDVKM come from the germline V gene. Using reference TRBV28 and TRBJ2-1 for the parts outside the CDR3, the full variable domain is DVKVTQSSRYLVKRTGEKVFLECVQDMDHENMFWYRQDPGLGLRLIYFSYDVKMKEKGDIPEGYSVSREKKERFSLILESASTNQTSMYLCASRHTSGRIGDNEQFFGPGTRLTVL.

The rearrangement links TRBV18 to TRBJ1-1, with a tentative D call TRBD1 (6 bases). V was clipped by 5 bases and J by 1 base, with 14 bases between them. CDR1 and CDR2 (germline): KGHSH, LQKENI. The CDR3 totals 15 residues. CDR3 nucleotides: TGTGCCAGCTCAACGAGACAGGTGGGGAACACTGAAGCTTTCTTT. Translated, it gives CASSTRQVGNTEAFF.

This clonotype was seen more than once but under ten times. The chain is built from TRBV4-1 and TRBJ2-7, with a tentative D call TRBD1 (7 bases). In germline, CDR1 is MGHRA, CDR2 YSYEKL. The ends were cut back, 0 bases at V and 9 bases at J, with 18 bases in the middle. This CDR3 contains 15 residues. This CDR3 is CASSQERGAGGRQYF. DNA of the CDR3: TGCGCCAGCAGCCAAGAGAGGGGGGCAGGGGGACGGCAGTACTTC.

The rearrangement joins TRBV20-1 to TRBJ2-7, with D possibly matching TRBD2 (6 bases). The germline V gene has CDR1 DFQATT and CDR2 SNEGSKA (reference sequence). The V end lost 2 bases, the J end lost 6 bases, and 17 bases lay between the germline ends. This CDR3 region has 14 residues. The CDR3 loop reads CSARRGPRRVEQYF. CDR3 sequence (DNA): TGCAGTGCTAGACGGGGCCCCAGGAGGGTCGAGCAGTACTTC.

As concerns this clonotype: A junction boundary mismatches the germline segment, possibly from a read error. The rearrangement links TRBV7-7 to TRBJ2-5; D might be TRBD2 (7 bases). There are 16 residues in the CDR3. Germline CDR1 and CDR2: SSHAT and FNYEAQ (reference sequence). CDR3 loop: CASSLGGVPGEETQYF. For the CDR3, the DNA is TGTGCTAGCAGCTTAGGGGGGGTACCTGGGGAAGAGACCCAGTACTTC.

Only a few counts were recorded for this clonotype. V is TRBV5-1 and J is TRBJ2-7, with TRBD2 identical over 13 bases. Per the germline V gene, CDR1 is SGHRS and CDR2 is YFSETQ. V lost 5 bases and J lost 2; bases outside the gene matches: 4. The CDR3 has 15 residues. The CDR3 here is CASREGTSGTYEQYF. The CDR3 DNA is TGCGCCAGCAGGGAGGGGACTAGCGGGACCTACGAGCAGTACTTC.

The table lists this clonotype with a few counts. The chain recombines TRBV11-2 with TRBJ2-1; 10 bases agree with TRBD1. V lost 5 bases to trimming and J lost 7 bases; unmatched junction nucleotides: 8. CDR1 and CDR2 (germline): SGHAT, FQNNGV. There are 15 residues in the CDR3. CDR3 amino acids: CASSRGQGRWNEQFF. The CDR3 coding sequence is TGTGCCAGCAGCCGGGGACAGGGGCGGTGGAATGAGCAGTTCTTC. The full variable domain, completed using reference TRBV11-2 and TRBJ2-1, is EAGVAQSPRYKIIEKRQSVAFWCNPISGHATLYWYQQILGQGPKLLIQFQNNGVVDDSQLPKDRFSAERLKGVDSTLKIQPAKLEDSAVYLCASSRGQGRWNEQFFGPGTRLTVL.

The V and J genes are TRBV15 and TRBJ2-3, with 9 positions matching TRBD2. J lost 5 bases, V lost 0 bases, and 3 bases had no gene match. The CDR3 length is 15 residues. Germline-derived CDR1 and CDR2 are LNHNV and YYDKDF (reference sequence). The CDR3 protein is CATSRESLAGDTQYF. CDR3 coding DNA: TGTGCCACCAGCAGAGAATCACTAGCGGGAGATACGCAGTATTTT.